A single sample is the source of the 6 T cell receptor beta chains below, sequenced in a study of blood T cell repertoires in COVID-19. The protocol was immunoSEQ multiplex PCR, while the TCRdb copy is restricted to in-frame clones and leaves out a portion. The table includes almost 200,000 clones, around four fifths detected once. Sequencing was performed on peripheral blood. These receptors came from a man in his fifties or sixties with COVID-19, enrolled during active disease.

The chain combines TRBV29-1 with TRBJ2-1, with a weak D call TRBD2 (6 bases). Trimming took off 1 base at V and 6 bases at J, with 19 bases between the two ends. The CDR3 has 16 residues. In germline, CDR1 is SQVTM, CDR2 ANQGSEA. CDR3 region: CSVEGAVSRGSNEQFF. The CDR3 DNA follows: TGCAGCGTTGAAGGCGCTGTCTCGCGGGGATCCAATGAGCAGTTCTTC.

V gene TRBV20-1 combines with J gene TRBJ1-1; 9 positions match TRBD1. V lost 4 bases, J lost 10 bases, and 4 bases stayed unmatched. The CDR3 loop spans 11 amino acids. Germline V lookup: CDR1 DFQATT, CDR2 SNEGSKA (reference sequence). CDR3 sequence reads: CSAMTGGLAFF. The CDR3 nucleotides read TGCAGTGCTATGACAGGGGGTTTAGCTTTCTTT.

V is TRBV30 and J is TRBJ1-1; the D is unclear. This CDR3 has 14 amino acids. Between the trimmed V and J ends, which lost 8 bases and 0 bases, there was a span of 16 bases. CDR1 GTSNPN and CDR2 SVGIG come from the germline V gene (reference sequence). The CDR3 DNA is TGTGCCGCCGGGAGGACTGCCATGAACACTGAAGCTTTCTTT. Translation gives CAAGRTAMNTEAFF.

This clone was detected only a few times. V usage is TRBV12-3 or TRBV12-4 and J usage is TRBJ1-5, with no clear D. CDR3 length: 13 residues. V was cut by 3 bases and J by 10 bases, with 13 bases left in between. The CDR3 loop is CASSFSGSSPQHF. For the CDR3, the DNA is TGTGCCAGCAGTTTCAGCGGGAGTTCTCCCCAGCATTTT.

This clone was seen many times. V gene TRBV6-5 combines with J gene TRBJ1-5, with D possibly TRBD1 on 6 matching bases. Between the trimmed V and J ends, which lost 6 bases and 1 base, there was a span of 13 bases. The CDR3 contains 15 residues. Germline V gene lookup returns CDR1 MNHEY and CDR2 SVGAGI. The CDR3 is CASSLQGLSNQPQHF. CDR3 sequence (DNA): TGTGCCAGCAGCCTGCAGGGGTTGAGCAATCAGCCCCAGCATTTT.

This clone has only one observation. The chain has TRBV5-6 and TRBJ2-7; 7 nucleotides match TRBD2. The V gene end was trimmed by 4 bases and the J gene end by 2 bases; junction bases not matched to a gene: 9. The CDR3 is made up of 15 amino acids. The germline gives CDR1 SGHDT, CDR2 YYEEEE. This chain's CDR3 is CASSPGGGRAYEQYF. CDR3 nucleotides: TGTGCCAGCAGCCCCGGCGGGGGACGGGCCTACGAGCAGTACTTC.